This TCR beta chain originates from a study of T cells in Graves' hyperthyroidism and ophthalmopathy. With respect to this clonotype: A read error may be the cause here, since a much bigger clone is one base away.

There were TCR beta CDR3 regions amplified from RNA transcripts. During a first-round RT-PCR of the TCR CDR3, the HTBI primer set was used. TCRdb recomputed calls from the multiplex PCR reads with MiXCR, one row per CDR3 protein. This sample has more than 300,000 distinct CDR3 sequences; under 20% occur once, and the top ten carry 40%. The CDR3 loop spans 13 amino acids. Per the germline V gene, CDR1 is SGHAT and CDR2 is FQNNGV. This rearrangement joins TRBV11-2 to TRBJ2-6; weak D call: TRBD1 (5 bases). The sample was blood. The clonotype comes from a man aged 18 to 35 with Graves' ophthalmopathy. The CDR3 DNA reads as TGTGCCAGCAGGATTTCTGGGGCCAACATCCTGACTTTC. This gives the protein CASRISGANILTF.